This T cell receptor (beta chain) was observed in a study of blood T cells in healthy people across ages. Trimming took off 3 bases at V and 0 bases at J, with 6 bases between the two ends. The CDR3 covers 14 residues. CDR1 and CDR2 (germline): DFQATT, SNEGSKA (reference sequence). With a J-beta primer mix and a sample-barcoded 5' primer, a second PCR ran roughly 7 to 11 cycles. One entry per CDR3 protein results from TCRdb running MiXCR on the 5' RACE reads. The table lists 890,000 or so distinct CDR3 sequences, around 68% of them singletons. The sample comprised blood. This sequence joins TRBV20-1 and TRBJ1-6; D is ambiguous. The TCR sequence derives from a man aged 25 to 40 in good health. CDR3 residues: CSARASSYNSPLHF. The CDR3 DNA follows: TGCAGTGCTAGGGCCAGCTCCTATAATTCACCCCTCCACTTT.